This paragraph reports one T cell receptor (beta chain). This clone was recorded a few times. The target of this receptor is not known. One base away there is no much larger clone; base qualities are not given. Collaborating institutions collected whole blood in K2EDTA tubes following their own protocols. For TCRbeta analysis, collaborators shipped samples as frozen whole blood, isolated PBMCs, or DNA extracted from either of those sample types. The sample comes from a study of blood T cell repertoires in COVID-19 (dated by TCRdb to the early 2020s). About the investigation overall: Samples from collaborators originated in the United States, Italy and Spain and spanned both the acute and convalescent phases of COVID-19. The material from the prospective study consisted of cDNA or gDNA derived from T cells, B-cell-depleted T cells, or PBMCs. Subjects who had been exposed to COVID-19, were actively infected with it, or had recovered from it provided the deeply sampled blood TCRbeta repertoires that made up the dataset. The repertoires were made available in a free public database intended to serve as a resource for research on the immune response to SARS-CoV-2. The samples were drawn from the first 160 participants of the ongoing ImmuneRACE study and from about 1,200 subjects provided by 6 global collaborators. Nearly every sample came with metadata listing a de-identified subject ID, COVID-19 status, age in years and sex. HLA class I and class II types, where available, came from metadata supplied by the sample provider rather than from assay-based typing. Beyond this particular receptor, the publication reports: The amount of clinical and demographic metadata varied by source and participant and was provided uncurated.

TCRbeta CDR3 regions were amplified from genomic DNA using the immunoSEQ Assay, a bias-controlled multiplex PCR. For the original study's pipeline: Within the assay, amplification of reference gene primers was used to estimate how many nucleated cells each sample contained. To quantify the absolute abundance of each unique TCRbeta CDR3 rearrangement, sequence reads were collapsed and filtered. Productive Simpson clonality was computed per sample as the square root of Simpson's diversity index over productive rearrangements. Sourced from immuneACCESS, this table was stored by TCRdb with only in-frame sequences that have V and J called. A share of the clones is absent; for the studies checked, an unresolved V gene accounts for under half, and the remainder has no known explanation. That table supplies the V and J calls and clone size; D and trimming were determined from the DNA. The sample has 90,000 to 120,000 clones on record, more than 70% of them singletons. The ten largest clones represent more than 4% of the sample.

Looking up the germline V gene (reference sequence) yields CDR1 SGHKS and CDR2 YYEKEE. For this chain, trimming is 4 bases at the V end and 3 bases at the J end, and the number of junction bases without a gene match is 17. Reading from cysteine to phenylalanine, the CDR3 counts 18 amino acids. Only CDR3 DNA remains: 54 bases, in frame from the first base. The chain uses TRBV5-5 and TRBJ1-1; 8 junctional bases match TRBD1. The sample was peripheral blood. The clonotype originates from a human donor in a cohort sampled during active COVID-19. The encoded CDR3 is CASSLSGTGPDKDTEAFF. The DNA sequence reads TGTGCCAGCAGCCTGTCTGGGACAGGACCCGACAAGGACACTGAAGCTTTCTTT.